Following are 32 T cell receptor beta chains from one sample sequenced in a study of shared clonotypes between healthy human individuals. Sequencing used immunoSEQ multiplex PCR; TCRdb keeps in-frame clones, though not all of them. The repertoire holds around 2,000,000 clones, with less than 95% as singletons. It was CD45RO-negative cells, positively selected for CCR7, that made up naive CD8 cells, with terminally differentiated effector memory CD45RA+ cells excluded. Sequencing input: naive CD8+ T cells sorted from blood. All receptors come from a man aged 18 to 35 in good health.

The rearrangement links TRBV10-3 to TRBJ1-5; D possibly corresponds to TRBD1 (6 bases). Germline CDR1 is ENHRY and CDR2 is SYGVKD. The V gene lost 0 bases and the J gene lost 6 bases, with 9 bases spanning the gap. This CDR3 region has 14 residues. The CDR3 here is CAISESQQGQPQHF. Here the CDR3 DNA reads TGTGCCATCAGTGAGTCACAACAGGGTCAGCCCCAGCATTTT.

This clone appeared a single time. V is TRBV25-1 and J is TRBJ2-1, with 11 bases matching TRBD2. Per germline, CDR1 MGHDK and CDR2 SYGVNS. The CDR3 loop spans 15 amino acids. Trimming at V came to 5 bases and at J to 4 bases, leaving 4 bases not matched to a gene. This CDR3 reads CASSYLAGGYNEQFF. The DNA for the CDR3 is TGTGCCAGCAGTTACCTAGCGGGAGGATACAATGAGCAGTTCTTC.

The CDR3 DNA reads as TGTGCCAGCAGCCAAGGGCGGGACGAAAAATTCTATGGCTACACCTTC. It is translated as CASSQGRDEKFYGYTF. V is TRBV7-9 and J is TRBJ1-2, with a tentative D call TRBD1 (5 bases). CDR3 length equals 16 residues. Germline lookup yields CDR1 SEHNR and CDR2 FQNEAQ (reference sequence). V gave up 5 bases and J gave up 4 bases, with 20 bases separating them. The complete variable domain, with remaining parts taken from reference TRBV7-9 and TRBJ1-2, reads DTGVSQNPRHKITKRGQNVTFRCDPISEHNRLYWYRQTLGQGPEFLTYFQNEAQLEKSRLLSDRFSAERPKGSFSTLEIQRTEQGDSAMYLCASSQGRDEKFYGYTFGSGTRLTVV.

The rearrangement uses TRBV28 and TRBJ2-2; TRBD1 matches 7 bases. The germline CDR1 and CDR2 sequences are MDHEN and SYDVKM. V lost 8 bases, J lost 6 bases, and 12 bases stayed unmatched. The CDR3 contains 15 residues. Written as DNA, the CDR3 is TGTGCCAGCGGGGGACAGAAAATTGGAGCCGGGGAGCTGTTTTTT. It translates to CASGGQKIGAGELFF.

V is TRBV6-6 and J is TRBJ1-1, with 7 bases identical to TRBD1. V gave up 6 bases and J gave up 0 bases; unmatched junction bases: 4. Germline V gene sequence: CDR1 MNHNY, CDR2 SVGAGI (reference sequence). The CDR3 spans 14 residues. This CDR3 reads CASSHTGVNTEAFF. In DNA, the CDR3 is TGTGCCAGCAGCCATACAGGGGTGAACACTGAAGCTTTCTTT.

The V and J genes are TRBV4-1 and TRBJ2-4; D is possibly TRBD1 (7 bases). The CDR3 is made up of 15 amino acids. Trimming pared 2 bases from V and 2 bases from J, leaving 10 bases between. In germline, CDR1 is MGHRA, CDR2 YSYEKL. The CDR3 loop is CASSQQGGTKNIQYF. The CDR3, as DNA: TGCGCCAGCAGCCAACAGGGGGGAACCAAAAACATTCAGTACTTC.

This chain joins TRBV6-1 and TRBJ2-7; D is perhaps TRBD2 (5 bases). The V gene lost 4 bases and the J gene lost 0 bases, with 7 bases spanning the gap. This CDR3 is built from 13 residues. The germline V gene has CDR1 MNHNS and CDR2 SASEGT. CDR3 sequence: CASSARVSYEQYF. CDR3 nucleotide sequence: TGTGCCAGCAGTGCGCGGGTCTCCTACGAGCAGTACTTC.

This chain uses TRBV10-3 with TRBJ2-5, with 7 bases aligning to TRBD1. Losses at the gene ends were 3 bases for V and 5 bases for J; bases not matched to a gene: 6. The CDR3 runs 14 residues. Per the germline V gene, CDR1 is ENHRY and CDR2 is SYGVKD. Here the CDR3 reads CAISDNYRGETQYF. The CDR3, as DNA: TGTGCCATCAGTGACAATTACAGGGGTGAGACCCAGTACTTC.

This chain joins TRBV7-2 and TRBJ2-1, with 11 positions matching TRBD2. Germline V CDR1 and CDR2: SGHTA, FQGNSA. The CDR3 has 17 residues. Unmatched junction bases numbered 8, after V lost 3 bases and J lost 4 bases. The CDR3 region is CASSLGLAEGLYNEQFF. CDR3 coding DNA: TGTGCCAGCAGCTTGGGACTAGCGGAGGGCTTGTACAATGAGCAGTTCTTC.

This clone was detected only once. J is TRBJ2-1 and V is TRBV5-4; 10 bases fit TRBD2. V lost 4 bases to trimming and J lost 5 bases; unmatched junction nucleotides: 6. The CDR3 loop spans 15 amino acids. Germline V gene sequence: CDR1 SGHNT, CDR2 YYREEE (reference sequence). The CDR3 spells CASSVTSGADNEQFF. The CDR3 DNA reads TGTGCCAGCAGCGTCACTAGCGGGGCTGACAATGAGCAGTTCTTC.

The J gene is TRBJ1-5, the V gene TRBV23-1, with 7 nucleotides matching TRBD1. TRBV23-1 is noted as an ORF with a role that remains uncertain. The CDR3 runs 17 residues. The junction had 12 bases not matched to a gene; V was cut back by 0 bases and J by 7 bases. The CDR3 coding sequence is TGCGCCAGCAGTCAATCGAGGATTACAGGGGTGGACCAGCCCCAGCATTTT. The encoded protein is CASSQSRITGVDQPQHF.

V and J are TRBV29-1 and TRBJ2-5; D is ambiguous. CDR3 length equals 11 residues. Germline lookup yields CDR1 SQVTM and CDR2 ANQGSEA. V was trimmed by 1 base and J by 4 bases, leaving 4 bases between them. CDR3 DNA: TGCAGCGTTGAAGTTTTAGAGACCCAGTACTTC. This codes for CSVEVLETQYF.

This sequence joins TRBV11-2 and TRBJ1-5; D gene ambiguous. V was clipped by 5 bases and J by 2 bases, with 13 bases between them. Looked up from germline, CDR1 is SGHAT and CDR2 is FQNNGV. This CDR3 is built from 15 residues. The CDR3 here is CASSPLAGGNQPQHF. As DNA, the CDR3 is TGTGCCAGCAGCCCGCTTGCGGGAGGCAATCAGCCCCAGCATTTT.

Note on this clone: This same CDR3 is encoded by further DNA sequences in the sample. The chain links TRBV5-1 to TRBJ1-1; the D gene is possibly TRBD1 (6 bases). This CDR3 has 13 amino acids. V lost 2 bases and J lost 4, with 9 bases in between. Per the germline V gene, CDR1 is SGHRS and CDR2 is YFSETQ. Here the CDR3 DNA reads TGCGCCAGCAGCTTACAGGGCGGCACTGAAGCTTTCTTT. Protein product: CASSLQGGTEAFF.

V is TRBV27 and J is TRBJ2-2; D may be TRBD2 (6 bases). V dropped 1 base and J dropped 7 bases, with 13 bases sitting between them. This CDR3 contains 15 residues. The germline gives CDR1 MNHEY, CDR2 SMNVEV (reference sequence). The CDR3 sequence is CASSLFRGGGGELFF. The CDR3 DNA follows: TGTGCCAGCAGTTTATTTCGGGGAGGCGGCGGGGAGCTGTTTTTT.

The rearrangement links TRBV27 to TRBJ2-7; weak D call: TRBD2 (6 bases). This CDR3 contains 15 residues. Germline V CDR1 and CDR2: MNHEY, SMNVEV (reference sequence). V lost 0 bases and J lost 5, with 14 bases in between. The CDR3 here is CASSLSDAGGNEQYF. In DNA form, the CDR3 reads TGTGCCAGCAGTTTATCGGATGCAGGAGGGAACGAGCAGTACTTC.

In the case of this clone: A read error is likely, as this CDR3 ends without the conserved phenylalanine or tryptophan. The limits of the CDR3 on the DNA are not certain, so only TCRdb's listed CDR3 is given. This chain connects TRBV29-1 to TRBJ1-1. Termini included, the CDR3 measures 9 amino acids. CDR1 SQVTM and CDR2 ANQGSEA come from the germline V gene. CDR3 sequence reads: CSVEEGEVR.

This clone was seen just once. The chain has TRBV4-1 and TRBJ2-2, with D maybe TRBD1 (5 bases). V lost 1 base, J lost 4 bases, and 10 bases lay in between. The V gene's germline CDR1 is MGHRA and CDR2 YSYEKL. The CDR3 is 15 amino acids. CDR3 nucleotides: TGCGCCAGCAGCCAAGGGGCAGGGTCCACCGGGGAGCTGTTTTTT. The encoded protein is CASSQGAGSTGELFF.

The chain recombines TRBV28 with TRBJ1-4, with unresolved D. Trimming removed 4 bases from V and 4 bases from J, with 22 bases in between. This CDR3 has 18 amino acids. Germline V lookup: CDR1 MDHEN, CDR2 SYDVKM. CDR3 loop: CASSSGLSPASYNEKLFF. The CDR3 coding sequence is TGTGCCAGCAGTTCCGGCCTTTCGCCCGCTTCTTATAATGAAAAACTGTTTTTT.

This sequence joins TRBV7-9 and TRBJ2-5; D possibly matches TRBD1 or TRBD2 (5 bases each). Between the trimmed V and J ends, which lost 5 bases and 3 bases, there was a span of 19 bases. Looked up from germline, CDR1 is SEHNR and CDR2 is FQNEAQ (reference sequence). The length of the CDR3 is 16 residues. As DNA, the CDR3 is TGTGCCAGCAGCCTTATTCCGGGACGCTTAGAAGAGACCCAGTACTTC. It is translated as CASSLIPGRLEETQYF.

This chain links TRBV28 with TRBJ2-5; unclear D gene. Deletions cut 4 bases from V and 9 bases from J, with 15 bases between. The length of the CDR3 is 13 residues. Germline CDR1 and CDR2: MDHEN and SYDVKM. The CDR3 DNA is TGTGCCAGCAGTTCACGGGCCCGGGCCTCCCAGTACTTC. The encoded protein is CASSSRARASQYF.

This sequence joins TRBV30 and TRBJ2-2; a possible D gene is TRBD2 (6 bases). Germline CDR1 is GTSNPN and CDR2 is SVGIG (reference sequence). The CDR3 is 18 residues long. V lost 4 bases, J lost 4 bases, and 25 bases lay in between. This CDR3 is CAWKDEDTGGLITGELFF. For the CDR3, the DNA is TGTGCCTGGAAGGATGAGGATACTGGGGGGTTAATCACCGGGGAGCTGTTTTTT.

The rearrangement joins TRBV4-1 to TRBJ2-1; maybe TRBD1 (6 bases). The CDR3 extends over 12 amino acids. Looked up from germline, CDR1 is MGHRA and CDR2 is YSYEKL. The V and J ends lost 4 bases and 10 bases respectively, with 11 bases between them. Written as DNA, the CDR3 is TGCGCCAGCAGCCCTACAGGGTACGAGCAGTTCTTC. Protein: CASSPTGYEQFF.

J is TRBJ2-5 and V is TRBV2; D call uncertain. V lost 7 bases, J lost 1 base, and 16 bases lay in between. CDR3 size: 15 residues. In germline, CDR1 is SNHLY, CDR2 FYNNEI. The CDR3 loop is CASTPFQEFQETQYF. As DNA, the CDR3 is TGTGCCAGCACCCCATTCCAGGAGTTCCAAGAGACCCAGTACTTC. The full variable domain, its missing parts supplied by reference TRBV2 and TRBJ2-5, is EPEVTQTPSHQVTQMGQEVILRCVPISNHLYFYWYRQILGQKVEFLVSFYNNEISEKSEIFDDQFSVERPDGSNFTLKIRSTKLEDSAMYFCASTPFQEFQETQYFGPGTRLLVL.

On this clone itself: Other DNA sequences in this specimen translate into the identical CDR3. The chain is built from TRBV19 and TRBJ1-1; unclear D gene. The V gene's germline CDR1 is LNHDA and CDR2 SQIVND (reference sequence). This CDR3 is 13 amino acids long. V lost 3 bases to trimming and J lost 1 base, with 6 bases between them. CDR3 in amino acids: CASSISANTEAFF. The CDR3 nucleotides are TGTGCCAGTAGTATCTCAGCGAACACTGAAGCTTTCTTT.

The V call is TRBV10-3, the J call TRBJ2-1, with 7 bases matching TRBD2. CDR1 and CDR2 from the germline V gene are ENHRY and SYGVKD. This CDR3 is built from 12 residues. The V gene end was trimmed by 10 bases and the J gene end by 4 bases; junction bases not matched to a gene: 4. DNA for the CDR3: TGTGCCACCACCGGGGGGTACAATGAGCAGTTCTTC. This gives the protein CATTGGYNEQFF.

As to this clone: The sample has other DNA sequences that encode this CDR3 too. In nucleotides, the CDR3 is TGTGCCAGTAGTCCAGGGGAGACCCAGTACTTC. Its protein is CASSPGETQYF. The rearrangement links TRBV19 to TRBJ2-5, with D perhaps matching TRBD1 (5 bases). V lost 5 bases and J 5 bases, leaving 6 bases between the germline ends. There are 11 residues in the CDR3. From germline, CDR1 is LNHDA and CDR2 SQIVND (reference sequence).

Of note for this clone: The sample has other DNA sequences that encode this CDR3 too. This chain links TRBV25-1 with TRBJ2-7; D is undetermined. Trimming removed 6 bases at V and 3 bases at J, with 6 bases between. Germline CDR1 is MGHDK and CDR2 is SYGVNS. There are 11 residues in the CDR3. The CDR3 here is CASSDNYEQYF. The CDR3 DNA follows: TGTGCCAGCAGCGACAACTACGAGCAGTACTTC.

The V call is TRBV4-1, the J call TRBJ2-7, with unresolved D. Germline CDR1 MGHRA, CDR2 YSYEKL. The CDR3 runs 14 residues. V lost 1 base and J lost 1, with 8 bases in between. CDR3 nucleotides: TGCGCCAGCAGCCAAGTGGCCCATTCCTACGAGCAGTACTTC. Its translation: CASSQVAHSYEQYF.

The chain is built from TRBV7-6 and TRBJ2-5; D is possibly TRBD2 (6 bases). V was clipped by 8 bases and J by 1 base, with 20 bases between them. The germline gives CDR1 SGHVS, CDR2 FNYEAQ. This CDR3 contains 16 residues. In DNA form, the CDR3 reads TGTGCCAGCCAGGCGTGGGGGGAAGGACCCCAAGAGACCCAGTACTTC. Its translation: CASQAWGEGPQETQYF.

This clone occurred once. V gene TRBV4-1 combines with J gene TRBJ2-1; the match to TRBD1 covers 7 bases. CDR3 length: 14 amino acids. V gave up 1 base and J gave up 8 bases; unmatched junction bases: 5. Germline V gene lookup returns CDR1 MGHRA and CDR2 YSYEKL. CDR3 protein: CASSQGTGLYEQFF. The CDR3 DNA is TGCGCCAGCAGCCAAGGGACAGGTCTCTATGAGCAGTTCTTC.

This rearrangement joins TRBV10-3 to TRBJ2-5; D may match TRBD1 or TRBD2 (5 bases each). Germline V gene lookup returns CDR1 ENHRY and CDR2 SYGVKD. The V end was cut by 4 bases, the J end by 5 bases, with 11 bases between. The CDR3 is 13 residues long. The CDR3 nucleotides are TGTGCCATCAGTGGAGGGGTCTTGGAGACCCAGTACTTC. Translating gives CAISGGVLETQYF.